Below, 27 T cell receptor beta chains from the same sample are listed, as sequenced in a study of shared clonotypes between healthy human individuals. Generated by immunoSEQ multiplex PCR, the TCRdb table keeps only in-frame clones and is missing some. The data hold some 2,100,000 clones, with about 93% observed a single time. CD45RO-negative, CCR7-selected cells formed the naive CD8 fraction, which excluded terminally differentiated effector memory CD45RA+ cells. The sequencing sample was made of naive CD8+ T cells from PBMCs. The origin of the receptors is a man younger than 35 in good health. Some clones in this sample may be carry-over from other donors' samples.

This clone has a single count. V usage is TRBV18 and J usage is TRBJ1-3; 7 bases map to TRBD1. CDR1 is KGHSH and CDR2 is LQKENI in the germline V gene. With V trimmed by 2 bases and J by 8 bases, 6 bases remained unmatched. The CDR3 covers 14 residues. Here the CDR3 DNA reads TGTGCCAGCTCACCAGAACGACAGGGACACACCATATATTTT. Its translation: CASSPERQGHTIYF. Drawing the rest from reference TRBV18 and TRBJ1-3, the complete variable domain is NAGVMQNPRHLVRRRGQEARLRCSPMKGHSHVYWYRQLPEEGLKFMVYLQKENIIDESGMPKERFSAEFPKEGPSILRIQQVVRGDSAAYFCASSPERQGHTIYFGEGSWLTVV.

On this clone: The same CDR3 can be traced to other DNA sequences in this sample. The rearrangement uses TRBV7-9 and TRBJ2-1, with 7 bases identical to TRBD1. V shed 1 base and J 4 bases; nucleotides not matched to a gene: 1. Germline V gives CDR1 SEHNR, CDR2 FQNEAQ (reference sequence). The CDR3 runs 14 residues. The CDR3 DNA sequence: TGTGCCAGCAGCTTAGTGACAGGGTACAATGAGCAGTTCTTC. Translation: CASSLVTGYNEQFF.

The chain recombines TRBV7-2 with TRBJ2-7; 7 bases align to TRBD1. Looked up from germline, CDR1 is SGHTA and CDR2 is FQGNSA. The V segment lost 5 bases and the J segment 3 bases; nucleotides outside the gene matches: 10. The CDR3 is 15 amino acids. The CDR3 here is CASSRRHGTVYEQYF. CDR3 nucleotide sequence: TGTGCCAGCAGCCGACGACATGGGACAGTCTACGAGCAGTACTTC.

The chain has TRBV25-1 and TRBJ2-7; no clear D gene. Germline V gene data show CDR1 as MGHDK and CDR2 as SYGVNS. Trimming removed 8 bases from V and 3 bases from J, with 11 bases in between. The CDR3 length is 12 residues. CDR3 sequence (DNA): TGTGCCAGCGGTACTGGGATCTACGAGCAGTACTTC. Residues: CASGTGIYEQYF.

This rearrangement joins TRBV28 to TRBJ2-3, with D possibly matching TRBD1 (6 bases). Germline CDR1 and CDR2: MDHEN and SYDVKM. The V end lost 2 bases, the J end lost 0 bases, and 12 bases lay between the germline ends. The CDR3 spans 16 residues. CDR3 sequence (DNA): TGTGCCAGCAGTTTACAGGGGCGTACTAGCACAGATACGCAGTATTTT. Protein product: CASSLQGRTSTDTQYF.

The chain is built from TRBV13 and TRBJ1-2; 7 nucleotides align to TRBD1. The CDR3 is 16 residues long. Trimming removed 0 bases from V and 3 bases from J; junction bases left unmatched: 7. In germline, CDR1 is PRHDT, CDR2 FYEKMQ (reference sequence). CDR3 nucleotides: TGTGCCAGCAGCTTAGGAGGGGGCAGAACCGACTATGGCTACACCTTC. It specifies CASSLGGGRTDYGYTF.

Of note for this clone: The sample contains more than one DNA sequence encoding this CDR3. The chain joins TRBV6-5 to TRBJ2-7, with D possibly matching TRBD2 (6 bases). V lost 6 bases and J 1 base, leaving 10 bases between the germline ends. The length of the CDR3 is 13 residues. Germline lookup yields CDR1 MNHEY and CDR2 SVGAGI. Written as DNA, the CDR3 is TGTGCCAGCAGCCTCGGGAGTTCCTACGAGCAGTACTTC. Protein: CASSLGSSYEQYF.

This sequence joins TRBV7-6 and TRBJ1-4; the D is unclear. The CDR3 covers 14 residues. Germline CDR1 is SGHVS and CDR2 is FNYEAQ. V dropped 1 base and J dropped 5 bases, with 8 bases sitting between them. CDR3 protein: CASSLEVVNEKLFF. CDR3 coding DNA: TGTGCCAGCAGCTTAGAGGTAGTAAATGAAAAACTGTTTTTT.

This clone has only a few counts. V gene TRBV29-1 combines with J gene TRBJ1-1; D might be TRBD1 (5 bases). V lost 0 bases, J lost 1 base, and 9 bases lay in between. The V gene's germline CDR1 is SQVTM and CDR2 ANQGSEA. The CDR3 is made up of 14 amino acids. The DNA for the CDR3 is TGCAGCGTTGAAGAGAGGCAGGGGAACACTGAAGCTTTCTTT. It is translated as CSVEERQGNTEAFF.

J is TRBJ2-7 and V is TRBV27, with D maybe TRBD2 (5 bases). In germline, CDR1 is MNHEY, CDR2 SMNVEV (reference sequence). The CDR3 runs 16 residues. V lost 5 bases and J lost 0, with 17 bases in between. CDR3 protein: CASSPSSGDSSYEQYF. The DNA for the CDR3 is TGTGCCAGCAGTCCAAGTTCCGGGGATAGCTCCTACGAGCAGTACTTC.

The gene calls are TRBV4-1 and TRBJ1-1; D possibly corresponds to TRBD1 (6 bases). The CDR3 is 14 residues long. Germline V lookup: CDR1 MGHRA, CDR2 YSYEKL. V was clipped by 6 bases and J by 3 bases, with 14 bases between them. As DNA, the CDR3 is TGCGCCAGCAGGACGGGGGGGGCAGACACTGAAGCTTTCTTT. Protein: CASRTGGADTEAFF.

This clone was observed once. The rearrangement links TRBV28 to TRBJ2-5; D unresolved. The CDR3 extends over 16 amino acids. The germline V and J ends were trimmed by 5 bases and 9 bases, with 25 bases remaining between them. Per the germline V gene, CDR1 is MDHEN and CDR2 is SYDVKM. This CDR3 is CASSTLIDTREVSQYF. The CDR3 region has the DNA TGTGCCAGCAGTACCTTAATTGACACAAGAGAGGTCTCCCAGTACTTC.

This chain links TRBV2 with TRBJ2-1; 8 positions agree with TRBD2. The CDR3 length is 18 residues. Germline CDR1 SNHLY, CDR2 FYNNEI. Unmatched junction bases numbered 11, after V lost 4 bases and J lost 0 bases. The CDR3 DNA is TGTGCCAGCAGTGGATCACTAGCGGCGTTGAGCTCCTACAATGAGCAGTTCTTC. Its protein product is CASSGSLAALSSYNEQFF.

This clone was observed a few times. This chain's CDR3 is CASSLSGQGGDEAFF. The CDR3, as DNA: TGTGCCAGCAGTTTATCAGGACAGGGTGGTGATGAAGCTTTCTTT. This chain uses TRBV27 with TRBJ1-1; the match to TRBD1 covers 8 bases. The CDR3 is made up of 15 amino acids. Losses at the gene ends were 0 bases for V and 7 bases for J; bases not matched to a gene: 7. Germline V lookup: CDR1 MNHEY, CDR2 SMNVEV (reference sequence).

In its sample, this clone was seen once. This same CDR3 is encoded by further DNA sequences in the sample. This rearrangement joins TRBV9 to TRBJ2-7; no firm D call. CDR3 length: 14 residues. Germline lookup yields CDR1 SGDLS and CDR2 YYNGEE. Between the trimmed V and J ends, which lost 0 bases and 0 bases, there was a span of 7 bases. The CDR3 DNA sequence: TGTGCCAGCAGCGTAGGGACCATCTCCTACGAGCAGTACTTC. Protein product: CASSVGTISYEQYF.

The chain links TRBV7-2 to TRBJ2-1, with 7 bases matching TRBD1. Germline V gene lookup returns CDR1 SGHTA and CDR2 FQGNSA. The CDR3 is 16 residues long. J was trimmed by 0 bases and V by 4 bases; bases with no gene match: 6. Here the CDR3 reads CASSWRQGVSYNEQFF. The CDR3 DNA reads TGTGCCAGCAGCTGGAGACAGGGCGTCTCCTACAATGAGCAGTTCTTC.

The CDR3 is CASRPQTRSYEQYF. In nucleotides, the CDR3 is TGTGCCAGCAGACCACAGACTAGATCCTACGAGCAGTACTTC. The chain combines TRBV28 with TRBJ2-7, with D perhaps TRBD2 (6 bases). Germline CDR1 and CDR2: MDHEN and SYDVKM. V was shortened by 6 bases and J by 1 base, with 13 bases between the two germline ends. This CDR3 is built from 14 residues.

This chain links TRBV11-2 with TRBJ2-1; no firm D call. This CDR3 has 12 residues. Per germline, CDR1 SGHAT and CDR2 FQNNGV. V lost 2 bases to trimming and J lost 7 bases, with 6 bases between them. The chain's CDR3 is CASSLQRNEQFF. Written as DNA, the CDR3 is TGTGCCAGCAGCTTACAGAGAAATGAGCAGTTCTTC.

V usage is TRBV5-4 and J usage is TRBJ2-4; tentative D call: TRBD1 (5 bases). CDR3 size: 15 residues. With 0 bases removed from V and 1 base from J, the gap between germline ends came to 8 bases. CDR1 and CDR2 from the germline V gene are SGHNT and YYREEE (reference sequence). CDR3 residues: CASSLVGAAKNIQYF. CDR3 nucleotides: TGTGCCAGCAGCTTGGTAGGGGCTGCCAAAAACATTCAGTACTTC. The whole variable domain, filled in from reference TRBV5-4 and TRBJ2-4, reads ETGVTQSPTHLIKTRGQQVTLRCSSQSGHNTVSWYQQALGQGPQFIFQYYREEENGRGNFPPRFSGLQFPNYSSELNVNALELDDSALYLCASSLVGAAKNIQYFGAGTRLSVL.

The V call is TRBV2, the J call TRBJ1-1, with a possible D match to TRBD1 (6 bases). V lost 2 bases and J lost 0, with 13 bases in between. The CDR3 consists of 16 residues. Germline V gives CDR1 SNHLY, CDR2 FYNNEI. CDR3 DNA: TGTGCCAGCAGTGAACCCAGGGACACGATGAACACTGAAGCTTTCTTT. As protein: CASSEPRDTMNTEAFF.

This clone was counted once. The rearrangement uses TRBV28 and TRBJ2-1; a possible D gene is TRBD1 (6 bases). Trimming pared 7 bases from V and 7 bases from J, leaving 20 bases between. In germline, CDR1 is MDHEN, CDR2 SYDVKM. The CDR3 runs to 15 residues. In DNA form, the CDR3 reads TGTGCCAGCAAGCACCAGGGGCCCTTTAGGAATGAGCAGTTCTTC. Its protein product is CASKHQGPFRNEQFF.

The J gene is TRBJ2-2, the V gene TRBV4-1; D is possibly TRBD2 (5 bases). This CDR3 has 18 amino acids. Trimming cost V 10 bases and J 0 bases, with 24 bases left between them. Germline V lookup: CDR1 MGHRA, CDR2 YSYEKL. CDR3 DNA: TGCGCCACCAAAGCCGGGATTTCCATGGACGCGAACACCGGGGAGCTGTTTTTT. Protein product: CATKAGISMDANTGELFF.

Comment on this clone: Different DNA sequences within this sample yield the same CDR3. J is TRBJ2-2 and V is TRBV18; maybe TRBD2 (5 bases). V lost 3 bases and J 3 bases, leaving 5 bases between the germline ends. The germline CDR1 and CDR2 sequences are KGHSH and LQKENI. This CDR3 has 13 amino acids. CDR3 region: CASSPSDTGELFF. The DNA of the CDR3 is TGTGCCAGCTCACCTAGCGACACCGGGGAGCTGTTTTTT.

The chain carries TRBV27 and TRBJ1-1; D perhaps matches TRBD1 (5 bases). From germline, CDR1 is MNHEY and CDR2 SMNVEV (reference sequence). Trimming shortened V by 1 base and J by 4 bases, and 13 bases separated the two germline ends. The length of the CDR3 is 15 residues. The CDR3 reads CASSLWGGTATEAFF. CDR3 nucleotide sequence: TGTGCCAGCAGTTTATGGGGAGGGACCGCCACTGAAGCTTTCTTT.

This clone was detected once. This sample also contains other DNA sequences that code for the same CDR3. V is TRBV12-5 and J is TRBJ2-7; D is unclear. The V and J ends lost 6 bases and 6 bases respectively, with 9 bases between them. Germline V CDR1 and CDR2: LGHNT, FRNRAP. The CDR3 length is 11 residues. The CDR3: CASGLGLEQYF. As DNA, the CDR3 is TGTGCTAGTGGCCTTGGTCTCGAGCAGTACTTC.

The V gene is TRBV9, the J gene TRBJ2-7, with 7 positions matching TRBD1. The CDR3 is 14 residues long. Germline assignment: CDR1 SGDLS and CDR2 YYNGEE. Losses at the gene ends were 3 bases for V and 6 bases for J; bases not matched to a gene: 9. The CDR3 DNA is TGTGCCAGCAGCGCGACAGGGAATATGCGCGAGCAGTACTTC. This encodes CASSATGNMREQYF.

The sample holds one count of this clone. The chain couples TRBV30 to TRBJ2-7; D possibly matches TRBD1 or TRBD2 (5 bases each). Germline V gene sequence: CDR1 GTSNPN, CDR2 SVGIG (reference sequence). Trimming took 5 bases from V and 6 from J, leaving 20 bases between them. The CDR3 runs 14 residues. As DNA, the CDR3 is TGTGCCTGGGATGGGACGGGTTTTTTGGGCGAGCAGTACTTC. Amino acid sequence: CAWDGTGFLGEQYF.